This TCR beta chain stems from a study of blood T cells in healthy people across ages. Study-wide results and limits: Naive T cell percentage showed a strong correlation with TCR beta diversity.

V lost 4 bases and J lost 4, with 15 bases in between. The germline gives CDR1 SGDLS, CDR2 YYNGEE. CDR3 size: 15 residues. A sample-barcoded 5' primer and a J-beta primer mix were used in a second PCR of about 6 to 12 cycles. TCRdb re-called the 5' RACE reads with MiXCR, one entry per CDR3 protein. The table shows about 290,000 distinct CDR3 sequences, with about 25% occurring only once. This clonotype showed up just a few times. Its antigen remains unknown. The V and J genes are TRBV9 and TRBJ2-1; D is perhaps TRBD2 (6 bases). The sequence was collected from a woman aged 70-85 years in good health. The specimen sequenced was blood. Here the CDR3 DNA reads TGTGCCAGCAGCCCCCAGTTAGCGGCATACAATGAGCAGTTCTTC. This codes for CASSPQLAAYNEQFF.